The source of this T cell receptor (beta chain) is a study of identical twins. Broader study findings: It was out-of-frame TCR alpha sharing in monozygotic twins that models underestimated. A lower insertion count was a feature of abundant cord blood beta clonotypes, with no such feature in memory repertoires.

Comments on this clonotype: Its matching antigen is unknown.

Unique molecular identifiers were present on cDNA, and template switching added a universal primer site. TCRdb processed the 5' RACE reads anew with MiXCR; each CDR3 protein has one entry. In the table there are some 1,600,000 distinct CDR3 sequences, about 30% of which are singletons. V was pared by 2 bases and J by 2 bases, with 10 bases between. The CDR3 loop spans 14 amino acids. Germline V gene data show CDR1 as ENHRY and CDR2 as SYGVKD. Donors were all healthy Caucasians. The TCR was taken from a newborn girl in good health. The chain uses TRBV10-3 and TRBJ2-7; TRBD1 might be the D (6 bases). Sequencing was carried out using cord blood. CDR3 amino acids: CAISEAGATYEQYF. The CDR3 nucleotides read TGTGCCATCAGTGAGGCAGGGGCCACCTACGAGCAGTACTTC.